The following is a T cell receptor (beta chain) sequence with its context. Its antigen is currently unknown. TCRdb reprocessed the reads via MiXCR and lists one record per CDR3 protein. This table has about 530,000 distinct CDR3 sequences, around 27% appearing once. These data come from a study of T cell repertoires in cytomegalovirus infection. Overall study context: Public TCR beta signatures were indicative of both CMV infection and a matching HLA type. General observations from the study: Carriage of CMV together with the relevant HLA was identifiable through cumulative public TCR beta family frequency.

CDR3 length: 15 amino acids. Germline V gene data show CDR1 as SGHDT and CDR2 as YYEEEE. Trimming stripped 3 bases from V and 4 bases from J, with 16 bases between. This clonotype originated in a human donor in good health (CMV status not recorded). Some clones in this sample may be carry-over from other donors' samples. The chain couples TRBV5-6 to TRBJ1-2; D ambiguous. Sequenced sample: PBMCs. CDR3: CASSSGPGESYGYTF. CDR3 coding DNA: TGTGCCAGCAGCTCCGGACCTGGGGAAAGCTATGGCTACACCTTC.